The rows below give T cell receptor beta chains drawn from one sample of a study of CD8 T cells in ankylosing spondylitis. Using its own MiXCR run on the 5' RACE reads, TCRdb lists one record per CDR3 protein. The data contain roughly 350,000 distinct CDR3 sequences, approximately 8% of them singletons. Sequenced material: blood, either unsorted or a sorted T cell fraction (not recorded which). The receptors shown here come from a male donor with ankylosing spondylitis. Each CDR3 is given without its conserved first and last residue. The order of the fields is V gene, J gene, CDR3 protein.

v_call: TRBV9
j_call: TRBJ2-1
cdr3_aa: ASSVGSELF

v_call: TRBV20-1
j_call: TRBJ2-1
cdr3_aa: SARDRGSSYNEQF

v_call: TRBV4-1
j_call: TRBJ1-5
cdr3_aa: ASSQEGTGNQPQH

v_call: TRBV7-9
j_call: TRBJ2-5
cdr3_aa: ASSRAGQASTQY

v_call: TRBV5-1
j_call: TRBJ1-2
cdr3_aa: ASSLGAGTLYGYT

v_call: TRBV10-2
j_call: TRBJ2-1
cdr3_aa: ASSPSGRENEQF

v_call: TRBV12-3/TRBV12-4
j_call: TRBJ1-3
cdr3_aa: ASSVTGYGNTIY

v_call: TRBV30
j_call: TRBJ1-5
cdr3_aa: AWSVQWGRGPQH

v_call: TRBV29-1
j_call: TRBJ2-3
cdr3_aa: SVQPPGLEADTQY

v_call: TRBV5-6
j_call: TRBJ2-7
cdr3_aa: ASSPGLLSWEQY

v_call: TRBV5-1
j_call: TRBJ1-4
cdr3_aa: ASSLRIQGTTNEKLF

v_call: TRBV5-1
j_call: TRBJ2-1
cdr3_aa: ASSWRWTYNEQF

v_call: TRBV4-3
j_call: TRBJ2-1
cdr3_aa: ASSQATGLAASYNEQF

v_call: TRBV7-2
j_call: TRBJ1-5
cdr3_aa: ASSLVPEGGAS

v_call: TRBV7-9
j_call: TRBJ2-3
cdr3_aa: ASSSLAGLGGDTQY

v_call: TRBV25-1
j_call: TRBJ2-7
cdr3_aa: ASSDERLAPLYEQY

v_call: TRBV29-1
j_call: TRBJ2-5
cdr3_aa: SVEDLGNAETQY

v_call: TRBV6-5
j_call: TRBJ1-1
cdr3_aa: ASRLRTGLTEAF

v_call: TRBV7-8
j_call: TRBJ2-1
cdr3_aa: ASSPRWEEYEQF

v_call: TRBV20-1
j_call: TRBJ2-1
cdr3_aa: SARRSPSYNEQF

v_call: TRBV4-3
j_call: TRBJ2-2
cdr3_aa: ASSQDGHHTGELF

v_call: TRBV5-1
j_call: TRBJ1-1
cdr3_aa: ASSPEGGGHTEAF

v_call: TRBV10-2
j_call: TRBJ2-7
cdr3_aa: ASRLSGRSLGEQY

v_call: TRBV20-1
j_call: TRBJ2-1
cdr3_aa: SAHRTTMGQF